Below, 26 T cell receptor beta chains from the same sample are listed, as sequenced in a study of OX40 agonist ivuxolimab in advanced cancers. Assay used: immunoSEQ multiplex PCR; TCRdb lists only in-frame clones, some missing. The table has 13,000 to 15,000 clones, just under 75% seen once. Material: CD4+ or CD8+ T cells sorted from blood, obtained in a trial of the OX40 agonist ivuxolimab. The receptors shown here come from an adult with an advanced solid tumor such as melanoma, head and neck, liver or kidney cancer.

Judged by abundance, this clone is medium-sized. This sequence joins TRBV4-3 and TRBJ2-1; 11 bases fit TRBD2. V gave up 1 base and J gave up 13 bases; unmatched junction bases: 9. The length of the CDR3 is 15 residues. Germline lookup yields CDR1 LGHNA and CDR2 YSLEER. CDR3 DNA: TGCGCCAGCAGCCAAGGGGCTAGCGGGAGGATTGGACAGTTCTTC. This translates into CASSQGASGRIGQFF.

The chain is built from TRBV27 and TRBJ1-1, with D possibly TRBD1 on 5 matching bases. Germline V gives CDR1 MNHEY, CDR2 SMNVEV (reference sequence). V was trimmed by 2 bases and J by 0 bases, leaving 10 bases between them. This CDR3 has 15 amino acids. This CDR3 reads CASSLERGVNTEAFF. DNA of the CDR3: TGTGCCAGCAGTTTAGAACGGGGGGTGAACACTGAAGCTTTCTTT.

In its sample, this clone was seen a few times. V usage is TRBV7-9 and J usage is TRBJ2-7, with 13 bases identical to TRBD2. Germline CDR1 is SEHNR and CDR2 is FQNEAQ (reference sequence). V was clipped by 5 bases and J by 0 bases; unmatched bases: 7. The CDR3 runs 17 residues. CDR3 coding DNA: TGTGCCAGCAGCCCGGGACTAGCGGGACTCAGCTCCTACGAGCAGTACTTC. Its protein product is CASSPGLAGLSSYEQYF.

The V gene is TRBV13, the J gene TRBJ2-1, with no clear D. The CDR3 loop spans 12 amino acids. Germline V CDR1 and CDR2: PRHDT, FYEKMQ (reference sequence). V lost 2 bases, J lost 4 bases, and 3 bases lay in between. The CDR3 DNA reads as TGTGCCAGCAGCTTAAGTTACAATGAGCAGTTCTTC. Translated: CASSLSYNEQFF.

J is TRBJ2-7 and V is TRBV7-9, with a weak D call TRBD1 (5 bases). CDR1 SEHNR and CDR2 FQNEAQ come from the germline V gene (reference sequence). CDR3 size: 15 residues. Trimming shortened V by 5 bases and J by 0 bases, and 14 bases separated the two germline ends. The CDR3 DNA reads as TGTGCCAGCAGCGAACTTGGGGCAGACTCCTACGAGCAGTACTTC. It translates to CASSELGADSYEQYF.

J is TRBJ2-3 and V is TRBV19; 11 nucleotides line up with TRBD2. The CDR3 contains 16 residues. Per germline, CDR1 LNHDA and CDR2 SQIVND (reference sequence). The junction had 8 bases not matched to a gene; V was cut back by 6 bases and J by 3 bases. CDR3 protein: CASSLLAGVRTDTQYF. The CDR3 DNA reads TGTGCCAGTAGCCTACTAGCGGGAGTGAGAACAGATACGCAGTATTTT. Variable domain in full (rest from reference TRBV19 and TRBJ2-3): DGGITQSPKYLFRKEGQNVTLSCEQNLNHDAMYWYRQDPGQGLRLIYYSQIVNDFQKGDIAEGYSVSREKKESFPLTVTSAQKNPTAFYLCASSLLAGVRTDTQYFGPGTRLTVL.

In its sample, this clone ranks as medium-sized. Written as DNA, the CDR3 is TGTGCCACTCTAGGTACTAACTATGGCTACACCTTC. Translated, it gives CATLGTNYGYTF. The gene calls are TRBV6-6 and TRBJ1-2; D is undetermined. From germline, CDR1 is MNHNY and CDR2 SVGAGI (reference sequence). This CDR3 has 12 amino acids. V lost 10 bases and J 0 bases, leaving 9 bases between the germline ends.

There are a few counts of this clone. The chain uses TRBV7-9 and TRBJ1-1; TRBD1 is a possible D gene (6 bases). The V gene's germline CDR1 is SEHNR and CDR2 FQNEAQ (reference sequence). Between the trimmed V and J ends, which lost 8 bases and 3 bases, there was a span of 19 bases. The CDR3 length is 15 residues. The CDR3: CASQKTGSQDTEAFF. The DNA of the CDR3 is TGTGCCAGCCAAAAGACAGGCTCCCAGGACACTGAAGCTTTCTTT.

The chain is built from TRBV19 and TRBJ2-5, with D possibly being TRBD1 (5 bases). The V gene's germline CDR1 is LNHDA and CDR2 SQIVND (reference sequence). Trimming left V 5 bases short and J 2 bases short, with 9 bases between. The CDR3 runs to 13 residues. The CDR3 sequence: CASSVAGQETQYF. The CDR3 DNA reads TGTGCCAGTAGTGTCGCAGGGCAAGAGACCCAGTACTTC.

J is TRBJ1-1 and V is TRBV4-1; TRBD1 matches 9 bases. The CDR3 has 16 residues. Germline values: CDR1 MGHRA, CDR2 YSYEKL. V trimming: 10 bases; J trimming: 7 bases; junction bases outside the gene matches: 19. CDR3 region: CATTLSRGTGLVEAFF. In DNA form, the CDR3 reads TGCGCCACAACCCTTTCAAGGGGGACAGGGCTTGTTGAAGCTTTCTTT.

The chain uses TRBV7-2 and TRBJ2-5; 9 nucleotides match TRBD1. Germline V gives CDR1 SGHTA, CDR2 FQGNSA. Trimming took 6 bases from V and 1 from J; bases not matched to a gene: 0. The CDR3 sequence is 13 residues long. The CDR3 here is CASRGQGQETQYF. CDR3 in DNA: TGTGCCAGCAGGGGACAGGGCCAAGAGACCCAGTACTTC. The whole variable domain, filled in from reference TRBV7-2 and TRBJ2-5, reads GAGVSQSPSNKVTEKGKDVELRCDPISGHTALYWYRQSLGQGLEFLIYFQGNSAPDKSGLPSDRFSAERTGGSVSTLTIQRTQQEDSAVYLCASRGQGQETQYFGPGTRLLVL.

J is TRBJ2-1 and V is TRBV7-6; TRBD2 matches 13 bases. Trimming removed 5 bases from V and 7 bases from J; junction bases left unmatched: 8. CDR1 is SGHVS, CDR2 FNYEAQ, per germline. CDR3 length equals 16 residues. As DNA, the CDR3 is TGTGCCAGCAGCATTACTAGCGGGAGGGCCGGGAATGAGCAGTTCTTC. Amino acid sequence: CASSITSGRAGNEQFF.

V gene TRBV10-3 combines with J gene TRBJ2-7; 7 positions match TRBD1. Per the germline V gene, CDR1 is ENHRY and CDR2 is SYGVKD. The CDR3 runs to 16 residues. Trimming took 4 bases from V and 2 from J; bases not matched to a gene: 11. CDR3 sequence (DNA): TGTGCCATCAGTGGAGGACAGGAGCAGTTTACCTACGAGCAGTACTTC. Translating it yields CAISGGQEQFTYEQYF.

The gene calls are TRBV11-2 and TRBJ2-7, with D maybe TRBD1 (5 bases). This CDR3 contains 14 residues. Germline CDR1 is SGHAT and CDR2 is FQNNGV. V lost 2 bases to trimming and J lost 5 bases, with 13 bases between them. Here the CDR3 reads CASSLRGFGDEQYF. The DNA of the CDR3 is TGTGCCAGCAGCTTAAGGGGTTTTGGGGACGAGCAGTACTTC.

The J gene is TRBJ1-1, the V gene TRBV28; D possibly corresponds to TRBD1 (5 bases). The germline V gene encodes CDR1 MDHEN and CDR2 SYDVKM. This CDR3 contains 12 residues. V dropped 11 bases and J dropped 4 bases, with 14 bases sitting between them. CDR3 residues: CACRGSGTEAFF. CDR3 nucleotide sequence: TGTGCCTGCCGGGGCAGCGGCACTGAAGCTTTCTTT.

This chain connects TRBV30 to TRBJ2-7; maybe TRBD1 (5 bases). This CDR3 has 14 residues. Germline V CDR1 and CDR2: GTSNPN, SVGIG (reference sequence). The V and J ends lost 0 bases and 3 bases respectively, with 12 bases between them. This chain's CDR3 is CAWSVGRVVYEQYF. Here the CDR3 DNA reads TGTGCCTGGAGTGTCGGCAGGGTGGTCTACGAGCAGTACTTC.

The rearrangement uses TRBV7-2 and TRBJ2-7; tentative D call: TRBD1 (6 bases). V shed 5 bases and J shed 0 bases, with 23 bases lying between them. The CDR3 runs to 18 residues. CDR1 and CDR2 from the germline V gene are SGHTA and FQGNSA. The CDR3 DNA follows: TGTGCCAGCAGCCTTGTGGGAGCTACGGACAGCCGCTCCTACGAGCAGTACTTC. As protein: CASSLVGATDSRSYEQYF.

V and J are TRBV6-5 and TRBJ2-7; no clear D. This CDR3 has 12 residues. Germline V gives CDR1 MNHEY, CDR2 SVGAGI. The V gene lost 6 bases and the J gene lost 2 bases, with 8 bases spanning the gap. DNA for the CDR3: TGTGCCAGCAGCCCGGGTACCTACGAGCAGTACTTC. Its protein product is CASSPGTYEQYF.

The chain links TRBV7-9 to TRBJ2-2; weak D call: TRBD2 (6 bases). CDR1 and CDR2 (germline): SEHNR, FQNEAQ (reference sequence). The CDR3 consists of 13 residues. V lost 5 bases and J lost 6, with 10 bases in between. CDR3 amino acids: CASSTTRAGELFF. In DNA, the CDR3 is TGTGCCAGCAGCACGACTAGGGCCGGGGAGCTGTTTTTT.

The chain links TRBV4-2 to TRBJ2-7; 11 positions match TRBD2. The CDR3 sequence is 15 residues long. Trimming removed 6 bases from V and 3 bases from J; junction bases left unmatched: 7. Germline values: CDR1 LGHNA, CDR2 YNFKEQ. DNA for the CDR3: TGTGCCAGCAGGCAAACTAGCGGGAGCTTCTACGAGCAGTACTTC. Protein: CASRQTSGSFYEQYF.

The chain has TRBV7-9 and TRBJ2-7, with 8 bases fitting TRBD1. This CDR3 comprises 13 residues. The trim removed 8 bases at V and 0 bases at J, leaving 3 bases unmatched. Germline CDR1 is SEHNR and CDR2 is FQNEAQ (reference sequence). The CDR3, as DNA: TGTGCCAGCCGGGACAGGAGCTCCTACGAGCAGTACTTC. Translating gives CASRDRSSYEQYF.

The genes are TRBV11-2 and TRBJ2-7; 10 bases align to TRBD2. The CDR3 contains 16 residues. Germline CDR1 is SGHAT and CDR2 is FQNNGV. V lost 1 base to trimming and J lost 3 bases; unmatched junction nucleotides: 6. CDR3 nucleotides: TGTGCCAGCAGCTTAGTTCCTGGACTAGCGGACTACGAGCAGTACTTC. It is translated as CASSLVPGLADYEQYF.

The V gene is TRBV27, the J gene TRBJ2-5; 9 positions match TRBD1. J gave up 5 bases and V 5 bases, and 6 bases lay outside the gene matches. Germline loops: CDR1 MNHEY, CDR2 SMNVEV (reference sequence). This CDR3 is built from 14 residues. CDR3 protein: CASSGTGIRETQYF. In nucleotides, the CDR3 is TGTGCCAGCAGTGGGACAGGGATCCGCGAGACCCAGTACTTC.

This sequence joins TRBV5-6 and TRBJ2-5, with 14 bases aligning to TRBD2. The V segment lost 5 bases and the J segment 5 bases; nucleotides outside the gene matches: 8. From germline, CDR1 is SGHDT and CDR2 YYEEEE. The CDR3 runs to 16 residues. CDR3 sequence: CASSGTGLAGGETQYF. In DNA form, the CDR3 reads TGTGCCAGCAGTGGGACCGGACTAGCGGGAGGTGAGACCCAGTACTTC.

The rearrangement links TRBV7-9 to TRBJ1-1; no clear D. Germline V gene lookup returns CDR1 SEHNR and CDR2 FQNEAQ (reference sequence). The CDR3 loop spans 11 amino acids. V lost 5 bases and J lost 8, with 9 bases in between. The CDR3 is CASSLVREAFF. The CDR3 nucleotides read TGTGCCAGCAGCCTCGTCCGAGAAGCTTTCTTT.

This clone was detected only a few times. DNA for the CDR3: TGTGCCAGTAATGGGGGGAGGGCCGCTAATGAGCAGTTCTTC. This translates into CASNGGRAANEQFF. The rearrangement joins TRBV19 to TRBJ2-1, with 7 positions matching TRBD2. This CDR3 is built from 14 residues. The germline gives CDR1 LNHDA, CDR2 SQIVND (reference sequence). V dropped 7 bases and J dropped 7; count of bases not matched to a gene: 10.